This T cell receptor (beta chain) was identified during a study of cytomegalovirus exposure and HLA in healthy donors. Findings of the study overall: Later analysis identified a missense DCLRE1C variant that was linked to TCR beta V- and J-gene trimming. Upon later analysis, HLA-associated TCR beta chains proved more clonally expanded than other, equally common chains.

A remark on this clone: The antigen is unknown.

CDR1 is WSHSY, CDR2 SAAADI, per germline. V shed 4 bases, J shed 4 bases, and the junction held 4 bases outside the gene matches. This CDR3 spans 15 amino acids. The primer mix had 60 Vbeta and 13 Jbeta primers. This table comes from immunoSEQ multiplex PCR, and its TCRdb copy is limited to in-frame clones, with some not included. Of 140,000 or so clones listed, around 70% are singletons. V gene TRBV10-2 combines with J gene TRBJ2-1; 10 bases match TRBD2. This TCR derives from a man aged 35 to 55 in good health and CMV-seronegative. The specimen was PBMCs. The DNA for the CDR3 is TGCGCCAGCAGTGGACTAGCGGGCCCTTACAATGAGCAGTTCTTC. Its translation is CASSGLAGPYNEQFF.